This T cell receptor beta chain was obtained from a study of CD8+ T cells in alopecia areata. Study-wide background: It was oral tofacitinib, at 5 to 10 mg twice daily, that treated patients received. Study observations and caveats: Tofacitinib did not eliminate many expanded lesional clones from scalp or blood.

The CDR3 is made up of 15 amino acids. V was shortened by 3 bases and J by 0 bases, with 10 bases between the two germline ends. CDR1 MRHNA and CDR2 SNTAGT come from the germline V gene. Treatment denoted: oral pan-JAK inhibitor, 5-10 mg twice daily. Isolated RNA was reverse transcribed into cDNA used as the sequencing template. Only in-frame clones appear in the TCRdb table, and some are missing; sequencing was by immunoSEQ multiplex PCR. The sample has some 150,000 clones; roughly 86% are singletons. This clone occurred a few times. Its antigen remains unidentified. The TCR was taken from a human donor with alopecia areata. Sequencing was performed on CD8+ T cells sorted from blood, taken at week 4, from a patient treated with tofacitinib. The rearrangement joins TRBV6-4 to TRBJ2-3; a possible D gene is TRBD1 (5 bases). CDR3 sequence (DNA): TGTGCCAGCAGTGATGGGTCAGGGAGCACAGATACGCAGTATTTT. Its protein is CASSDGSGSTDTQYF.